This T cell receptor beta chain was captured in a study of a mutant IDH1 vaccine in newly diagnosed glioma. As for the study in general: Each patient was administered eight vaccinations, scheduled in weeks 1, 3, 5, 7, 11, 15, 19 and 23. Study results and limitations: Among top peripheral T cell clonotypes, changes seemed unrelated to pseudoprogression.

In regard to this clone: Its antigen is not known.

Time point meaning: week 5, during vaccination. In every dose of vaccine, 300 ug of mutant IDH1 20-mer peptide was given alongside topical imiquimod. This CDR3 region has 16 residues. Looked up from germline, CDR1 is SGHDT and CDR2 is YYEEEE. Trimming cost V 0 bases and J 5 bases, with 15 bases left between them. Sequenced by immunoSEQ multiplex PCR; TCRdb stores in-frame clones only, minus some. The sample consists of approximately 27,000 clones, more than 80% of them appearing once. The chain is built from TRBV5-6 and TRBJ1-5, with D possibly being TRBD1 (5 bases). The TCR was taken from a man in his late teens or twenties with glioma. The sequencing used PBMCs, collected from a glioma patient whose treatment included an IDH1 peptide vaccine. CDR3 loop: CASSLANQGGDQPQHF. The CDR3 nucleotides are TGTGCCAGCAGCTTGGCCAACCAGGGCGGTGATCAGCCCCAGCATTTT.